This paragraph reports one T cell receptor beta chain. The CDR3 totals 15 residues. Trimming pared 4 bases from V and 0 bases from J, leaving 13 bases between. In germline, CDR1 is SGHRS, CDR2 YFSETQ. Participating donors were healthy, HIV-negative adults free of recent acute infections or vaccinations. In the CD4+ fraction, cells were divided into CD45RA+ naive and CD45RA-negative memory subsets. Here immunoSEQ multiplex PCR was the method, and the copy in TCRdb shows in-frame clones only, minus some. The repertoire holds millions of clones, with 85% to 95% as singletons. This sample is drawn from a study of shared clonotypes between healthy human individuals.

The source material was naive CD4+ T cells sorted from blood. The sample's subset: CD45RA+ positively selected. This receptor was taken from a man younger than 35 in good health. V usage is TRBV5-1 and J usage is TRBJ1-2; a weak D match, TRBD1 (6 bases). The CDR3 reads CASSVHRETNYGYTF. The CDR3 nucleotides are TGCGCCAGCAGCGTCCACAGGGAAACTAACTATGGCTACACCTTC.